The T cell receptor beta chain described here comes from a study of post-analysis software for immune sequencing data. The overall study: The patients showed relapsing-remitting, secondary progressive and progressive-relapsing multiple sclerosis courses. The study's findings and limits: Controls had significantly higher normalized Chao1 diversity than multiple sclerosis patients. Patients showed TRBV5-6, TRBV5-1 and TRBV20-1 among roughly five TRBV segments more frequent than in controls.

V was cut by 0 bases and J by 2 bases, with 9 bases left in between. CDR1 and CDR2 from the germline V gene are SGHRS and YFSETQ. The CDR3 has 15 amino acids. With respect to this clonotype: No antigen is known for it.

TCR beta libraries were prepared from cDNA with unique molecular identifiers. The source material, about 0.9 to 11 million T cells, gave rise to roughly 0.5 million cDNA molecules. MiXCR, run by TCRdb on the PCR reads, gives a single entry per CDR3 protein. This table holds fewer than 900,000 distinct CDR3 sequences, around 42% found once. The V and J genes are TRBV5-1 and TRBJ2-1; D might be TRBD2 (5 bases). The sequence came from a girl aged 10-17 years with multiple sclerosis. The sequencing input was blood. The CDR3 region has the DNA TGCGCCAGCAGCTTGGAGGGAGAGACCTACAATGAGCAGTTCTTC. Amino acid sequence: CASSLEGETYNEQFF.